These T cell receptor beta chains were read from a single sample in a study of OX40 agonist ivuxolimab in advanced cancers. Profiling relied on immunoSEQ multiplex PCR, and the TCRdb table lists in-frame clones only, not all of them. The sample lists roughly 130,000 clones, 93% occurring once. The sample consisted of CD4+ or CD8+ T cells sorted from blood, taken in a trial of the OX40 agonist ivuxolimab. The receptor source for this set is an adult with an advanced solid tumor such as melanoma, head and neck, liver or kidney cancer. Both conserved end residues are trimmed from each CDR3. Each record gives: V gene, clone size, J gene, CDR3 protein. The listing skips clone size in some rows; elsewhere it reads once, few, many or a size class.

>TRBV6-5|-|TRBJ2-5
ASSKDRGGKTQY
>TRBV11-3|-|TRBJ2-1
ASSPSRNEQF
>TRBV18|once|TRBJ2-3
ASSPEMYRGTDTQY
>TRBV7-9|once|TRBJ2-5
ASSLGRGLAPMWETQY
>TRBV30|-|TRBJ1-5
AWTRGLGGNQPQH
>TRBV28|-|TRBJ2-3
ASSFGGATDTQY
>TRBV6-4|-|TRBJ2-3
ASSPGTSGRPSQY
>TRBV7-3|-|TRBJ2-4
ASSSPGGSTGAKNIQY
>TRBV28|-|TRBJ2-7
ASSPPGLSYEQY
>TRBV19|-|TRBJ1-1
ASRDRGPAF
>TRBV9|-|TRBJ2-7
ASSATSGRVGEQY
>TRBV5-4|once|TRBJ1-2
ASRLWGRGLNYGYT
>TRBV2|-|TRBJ2-3
ASSELTAVGDTQY
>TRBV9|once|TRBJ2-1
ASSPRASGVYNEQF
>TRBV6-4|-|TRBJ2-1
ASSVLGGGVHEQF
>TRBV5-1|-|TRBJ1-2
ASVDGYGYT